A single sample gave rise to the 9 T cell receptor beta chains below, sequenced in a study of OX40 agonist ivuxolimab in advanced cancers. The assay was immunoSEQ multiplex PCR, and TCRdb's table has in-frame clones only and misses some. The top ten clones hold under 2% of a sample with tens of thousands of clones, 91% of them seen once. The sequencing used CD4+ or CD8+ T cells sorted from blood, collected in a trial of the OX40 agonist ivuxolimab. The origin of the receptors is an adult with an advanced solid tumor such as melanoma, head and neck, liver or kidney cancer.

V gene TRBV21-1 combines with J gene TRBJ2-7; the table assigns TRBD1, which was not confirmed against the DNA. TRBV21-1 counts as a pseudogene. The CDR3 loop spans 14 amino acids. The CDR3 nucleotides read TGTGCCAGCAGCAAAGTGGGCGACTCCTACGAGCAGTACTTC. It translates to CASSKVGDSYEQYF.

This chain joins TRBV7-8 and TRBJ2-1; 8 nucleotides agree with TRBD1. V trimming: 8 bases; J trimming: 8 bases; junction bases outside the gene matches: 14. Per the germline V gene, CDR1 is SGHVS and CDR2 is FQNEAQ. This CDR3 spans 15 amino acids. The CDR3, as DNA: TGTGCCAGCGGCCGTAGGACAGGGCTTCTCGATGAGCAGTTCTTC. Its translation: CASGRRTGLLDEQFF.

The CDR3 here is CASSTKTGTVNTEAFF. CDR3 nucleotides: TGTGCCAGCTCAACTAAGACCGGGACAGTGAACACTGAAGCTTTCTTT. V gene TRBV18 combines with J gene TRBJ1-1; TRBD1 agrees at 7 bases. The CDR3 has 16 amino acids. Germline V CDR1 and CDR2: KGHSH, LQKENI. Trimming removed 5 bases from V and 0 bases from J; junction bases left unmatched: 9.

V usage is TRBV6-8 and J usage is TRBJ2-7; TRBD2 matches at 10 bases. CDR1 and CDR2 from the germline V gene are MNHGY and SAAAGT. This CDR3 spans 15 amino acids. V dropped 4 bases and J dropped 3; count of bases not matched to a gene: 6. Written as DNA, the CDR3 is TGTGCCAGCAGTTGGCTAGCGGGAGCCTACTACGAGCAGTACTTC. Its protein product is CASSWLAGAYYEQYF.

This clone was picked up one time. This chain uses TRBV4-3 with TRBJ2-7; no clear D gene. With 0 bases removed from V and 0 bases from J, the gap between germline ends came to 9 bases. CDR3 size: 15 residues. Germline CDR1 reads LGHNA; CDR2 reads YSLEER. Here the CDR3 DNA reads TGCGCCAGCAGCCAAGATAAACTGAGCTCCTACGAGCAGTACTTC. Protein sequence: CASSQDKLSSYEQYF.

The chain combines TRBV6-6 with TRBJ1-3; 7 bases are a match to TRBD1. CDR3 length: 15 amino acids. V trimming: 6 bases; J trimming: 2 bases; junction bases outside the gene matches: 7. Germline CDR1 reads MNHNY; CDR2 reads SVGAGI (reference sequence). CDR3 sequence: CASSRHTGAGNTIYF. The CDR3 bases are TGTGCCAGCAGCCGCCACACAGGGGCTGGAAACACCATATATTTT.

This chain connects TRBV14 to TRBJ2-2; tentatively, D is TRBD1 or TRBD2 (5 bases each). The CDR3 consists of 15 residues. Germline V gene lookup returns CDR1 SGHDN and CDR2 FVKESK. V lost 5 bases to trimming and J lost 4 bases, with 14 bases between them. CDR3: CASSDQRGSTGELFF. CDR3 DNA: TGTGCCAGCAGCGATCAGAGGGGAAGCACCGGGGAGCTGTTTTTT.

Only one count was recorded for this clone. The rearrangement joins TRBV6-5 to TRBJ1-4; no definite D call. Trimming stripped 5 bases from V and 6 bases from J, with 16 bases between. The CDR3 spans 15 residues. Germline assignment: CDR1 MNHEY and CDR2 SVGAGI. The CDR3 coding sequence is TGTGCCAGCAGTCGGGAGAAGGGAGTGTATGAAAAACTGTTTTTT. It specifies CASSREKGVYEKLFF.

The J gene is TRBJ1-1, the V gene TRBV11-2, with D unresolved. V lost 6 bases, J lost 1 base, and 0 bases lay in between. Germline V gene sequence: CDR1 SGHAT, CDR2 FQNNGV. The CDR3 is made up of 10 amino acids. The CDR3 region has the DNA TGTGCCAGCAGGAACACTGAAGCTTTCTTT. Protein product: CASRNTEAFF.